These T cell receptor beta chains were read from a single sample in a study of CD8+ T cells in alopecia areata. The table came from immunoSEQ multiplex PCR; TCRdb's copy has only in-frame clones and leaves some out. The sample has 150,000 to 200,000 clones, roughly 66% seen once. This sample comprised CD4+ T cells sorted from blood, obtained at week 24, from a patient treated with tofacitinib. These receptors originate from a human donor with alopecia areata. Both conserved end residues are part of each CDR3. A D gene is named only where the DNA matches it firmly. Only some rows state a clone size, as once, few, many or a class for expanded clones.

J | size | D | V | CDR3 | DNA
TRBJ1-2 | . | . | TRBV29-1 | CSVEVTAIGHYGYTF | TGCAGCGTTGAAGTTACGGCGATCGGGCACTATGGCTACACCTTC
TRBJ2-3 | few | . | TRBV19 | CASSIQGSADTQYF | TGTGCCAGTAGTATTCAGGGTTCCGCAGATACGCAGTATTTT
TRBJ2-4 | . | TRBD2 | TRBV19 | CASTGTSIGDIQYF | TGTGCCAGTACCGGGACTAGCATTGGGGACATTCAGTACTTC
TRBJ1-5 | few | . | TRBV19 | CASSIYWDIVLGQSRGNQPQHF | TGTGCCAGTAGTATCTATTGGGACATTGTTTTGGGTCAAAGCCGGGGCAATCAGCCCCAGCATTTT
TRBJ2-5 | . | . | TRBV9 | CASSVGNEETQYF | TGTGCCAGCAGCGTAGGAAATGAAGAGACCCAGTACTTC
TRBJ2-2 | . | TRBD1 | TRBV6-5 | CASSFDRAGELFF | TGTGCCAGCAGTTTCGACAGGGCCGGGGAGCTGTTTTTT
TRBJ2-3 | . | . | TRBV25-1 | CASSELLADTQYF | TGTGCCAGCAGTGAGTTGTTGGCAGATACGCAGTATTTT
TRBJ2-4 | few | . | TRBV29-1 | CSVRPGSKDIQYF | TGCAGCGTGCGACCGGGGTCCAAAGACATTCAGTACTTC
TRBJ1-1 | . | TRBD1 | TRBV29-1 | CSVVGQGNTEAFF | TGCAGCGTTGTGGGACAGGGGAACACTGAAGCTTTCTTT
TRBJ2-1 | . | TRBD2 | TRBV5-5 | CASSPGLAVYNEQFF | TGTGCCAGCAGCCCCGGACTAGCGGTCTACAATGAGCAGTTCTTC
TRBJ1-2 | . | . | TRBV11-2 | CASRLRGGFDYGYTF | TGTGCCAGCAGGCTTCGGGGGGGATTCGACTATGGCTACACCTTC
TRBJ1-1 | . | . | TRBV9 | CASSVGPGAPVDTEAFF | TGTGCCAGCAGCGTAGGACCGGGCGCGCCCGTGGACACTGAAGCTTTCTTT
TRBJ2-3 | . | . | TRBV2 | CASSKQGTQYF | TGTGCCAGCAGTAAACAGGGTACGCAGTATTTT
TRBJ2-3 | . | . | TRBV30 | CAWSPPLGGTQYF | TGTGCCTGGAGTCCTCCCTTGGGTGGTACGCAGTATTTT
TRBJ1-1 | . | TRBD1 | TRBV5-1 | CASSRGQGTNTEAFF | TGCGCCAGCAGCAGGGGACAGGGGACTAACACTGAAGCTTTCTTT
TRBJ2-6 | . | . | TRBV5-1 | CASSLGGAGANVLTF | TGCGCCAGCAGCTTGGGAGGGGCTGGGGCCAACGTCCTGACTTTC
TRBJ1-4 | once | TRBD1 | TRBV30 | CACRAGGSEKLFF | TGTGCCTGTAGGGCAGGGGGCTCTGAAAAACTGTTTTTT